This is a list of T cell receptor beta chains from one sample in a study of shared clonotypes between healthy human individuals. Repertoires were generated with immunoSEQ multiplex PCR, while TCRdb's copy carries only in-frame clones and drops some. In the table there are some 2 million clones, approximately 95% of which are singletons. Specimen: naive CD8+ T cells sorted from blood. All receptors come from a man aged 18 to 29 in good health. CDR3s include the opening cysteine and the closing phenylalanine or tryptophan. Clone size is stated in some rows and not others, as once, few, many or a class when expanded.

TRBJ2-1 | TRBV27 | - | CASSLPGTSGSNNEQFF
TRBJ2-7 | TRBV30 | - | CAWSGGPYEQYF
TRBJ2-7 | TRBV10-2 | once | CASTTGGYEQYF
TRBJ1-1 | TRBV2 | - | CASSPGTAEMNTEAFF
TRBJ2-2 | TRBV6-6 | - | CASQRGVLADTGELFF
TRBJ2-5 | TRBV6-5 | - | CASSAWETEETQYF
TRBJ2-6 | TRBV12-5 | - | CASGLVPGSVSGANVLTF
TRBJ2-3 | TRBV9 | - | CASSKDGGNTQYF
TRBJ1-2 | TRBV27 | - | CASGTGRGYTF
TRBJ1-6 | TRBV30 | - | CAWSVGQGNSPLHF
TRBJ1-4 | TRBV7-6 | - | CASSPPAGRNEKLFF
TRBJ2-2 | TRBV27 | once | CASSFTSGNTGELFF
TRBJ2-3 | TRBV7-2 | - | CASSLAQGRRTDTQYF
TRBJ2-6 | TRBV9 | - | CASSESGANVLTF
TRBJ2-3 | TRBV6-5 | - | CASSSRIADTQYF
TRBJ2-5 | TRBV9 | - | CASSVVGGGQETQYF
TRBJ1-1 | TRBV11-2 | - | CASVRGLNTEAFF
TRBJ2-6 | TRBV29-1 | - | CSVEDLRLRDGHSGANVLTF
TRBJ2-7 | TRBV5-1 | - | CASSTLSGSYDEQYF
TRBJ2-5 | TRBV30 | - | CAWTDRGLETQYF
TRBJ2-7 | TRBV11-2 | - | CASTPTATGVFYEQYF
TRBJ1-1 | TRBV9 | once | CASSVAGGLTEAFF
TRBJ2-1 | TRBV2 | - | CASKRLGGGLDEQFF
TRBJ2-7 | TRBV6-6 | - | CASRDSSGEQYF
TRBJ2-7 | TRBV6-1 | - | CASIPYQGSLYEQYF
TRBJ1-2 | TRBV29-1 | few | CSVDPGDNYGYTF
TRBJ1-1 | TRBV9 | few | CASSETGNTEAFF
TRBJ2-1 | TRBV7-2 | - | CASTYLAGGNNEQFF
TRBJ2-3 | TRBV7-2 | - | CASSLWYSGDTQYF
TRBJ2-7 | TRBV27 | - | CASSYLGTSAPYEQYF
TRBJ2-6 | TRBV2 | - | CALLIGANVLTF
TRBJ2-5 | TRBV2 | - | CASRPGRIQETQYF